What follows describes a single T cell receptor beta chain. Antigen unknown. With random hexamers, roughly 0.45 to 1 ug RNA was reverse transcribed. Each CDR3 protein is one row after TCRdb ran MiXCR on the immunoSEQ multiplex PCR reads. The data contain about 200,000 distinct CDR3 sequences, over 75% of them singletons. This CDR3 has 14 residues. V gave up 0 bases and J gave up 0 bases, with 5 bases separating them. Germline CDR1 MNHNY, CDR2 SVGAGI (reference sequence). While CD8+ and CD4+ T cells were isolated negatively, TEMRA cells were enriched by FACS. The data were taken from a study of CD8 T cells in Susac syndrome. Study-level background: Sequenced Susac syndrome patients included 5 or 6 with clinically active disease and fewer than 10 in remission. Patients with Susac syndrome were therapy-naive, taking corticosteroids, with some also receiving intravenous immunoglobulin, or taking intravenous immunoglobulin alone at the time their blood was drawn. The study's findings and limits: As acknowledged by the study, its TCR sequencing and HLA analysis included a relatively small number of individuals.

Sequenced sample: CD4+ T cells from PBMCs. The chain links TRBV6-6 to TRBJ2-5; D remains unclear. The sequence was collected from a human donor with Susac syndrome. CDR3 in amino acids: CASSYSSHQETQYF. For the CDR3, the DNA is TGTGCCAGCAGTTACTCTTCCCACCAAGAGACCCAGTACTTC.